This T cell receptor beta chain was sequenced in a study of cytomegalovirus exposure and HLA in healthy donors. Study results and caveats: Researchers reported that a few CMV-associated chains were confirmed in vitro as CMV antigen-specific.

Details on this clone: What it recognizes is unknown.

Method: immunoSEQ multiplex PCR; TCRdb's copy keeps in-frame clones and lacks some. The data contain over 200,000 clones, 88% of them singletons. Trimming removed 2 bases from V and 4 bases from J; junction bases left unmatched: 4. The CDR3 sequence is 14 residues long. CDR1 MDHEN and CDR2 SYDVKM come from the germline V gene. This receptor was obtained from a woman aged 18 to 35 in good health and CMV-seronegative. The rearrangement links TRBV28 to TRBJ2-7; 8 positions agree with TRBD2. Sequenced material: PBMCs. CDR3 bases: TGTGCCAGCAGTTTACAGCGGGAGATTTACGAGCAGTACTTC. The encoded protein is CASSLQREIYEQYF. The entire variable domain, with the rest obtained from reference TRBV28 and TRBJ2-7, is as follows: DVKVTQSSRYLVKRTGEKVFLECVQDMDHENMFWYRQDPGLGLRLIYFSYDVKMKEKGDIPEGYSVSREKKERFSLILESASTNQTSMYLCASSLQREIYEQYFGPGTRLTVT.